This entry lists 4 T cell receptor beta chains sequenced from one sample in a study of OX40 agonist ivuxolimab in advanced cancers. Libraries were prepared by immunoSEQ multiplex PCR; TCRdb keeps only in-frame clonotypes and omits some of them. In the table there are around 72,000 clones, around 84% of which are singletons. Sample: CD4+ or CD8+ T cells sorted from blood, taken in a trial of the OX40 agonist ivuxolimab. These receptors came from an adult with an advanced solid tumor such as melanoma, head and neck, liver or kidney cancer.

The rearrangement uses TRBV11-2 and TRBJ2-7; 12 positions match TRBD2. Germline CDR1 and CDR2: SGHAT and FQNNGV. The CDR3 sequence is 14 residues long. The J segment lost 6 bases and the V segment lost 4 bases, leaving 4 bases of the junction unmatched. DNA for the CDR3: TGTGCCAGCAGCTCTGGACTAGCGGGGTCCGAGCAGTACTTC. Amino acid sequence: CASSSGLAGSEQYF.

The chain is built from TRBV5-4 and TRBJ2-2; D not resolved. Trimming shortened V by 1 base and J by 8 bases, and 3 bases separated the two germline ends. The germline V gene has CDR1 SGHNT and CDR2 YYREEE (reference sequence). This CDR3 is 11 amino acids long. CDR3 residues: CASSLKGELFF. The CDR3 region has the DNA TGTGCCAGCAGCTTGAAAGGGGAGCTGTTTTTT. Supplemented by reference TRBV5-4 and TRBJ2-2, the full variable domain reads ETGVTQSPTHLIKTRGQQVTLRCSSQSGHNTVSWYQQALGQGPQFIFQYYREEENGRGNFPPRFSGLQFPNYSSELNVNALELDDSALYLCASSLKGELFFGEGSRLTVL.

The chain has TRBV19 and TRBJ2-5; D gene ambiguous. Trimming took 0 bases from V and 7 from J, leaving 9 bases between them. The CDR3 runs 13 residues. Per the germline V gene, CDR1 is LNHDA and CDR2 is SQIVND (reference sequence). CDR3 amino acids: CASSIDKDGTQYF. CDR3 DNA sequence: TGTGCCAGTAGTATAGATAAGGATGGGACCCAGTACTTC. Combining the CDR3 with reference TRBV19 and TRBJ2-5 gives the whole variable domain DGGITQSPKYLFRKEGQNVTLSCEQNLNHDAMYWYRQDPGQGLRLIYYSQIVNDFQKGDIAEGYSVSREKKESFPLTVTSAQKNPTAFYLCASSIDKDGTQYFGPGTRLLVL.

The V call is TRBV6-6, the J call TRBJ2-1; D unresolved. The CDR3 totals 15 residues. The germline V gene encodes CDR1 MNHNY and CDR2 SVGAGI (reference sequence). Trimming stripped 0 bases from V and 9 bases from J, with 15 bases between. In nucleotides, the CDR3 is TGTGCCAGCAGTTACTCCGCCCCCCCGGTAGGTGAGCAGTTCTTC. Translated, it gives CASSYSAPPVGEQFF.